This entry is about one T cell receptor beta chain. This specimen belongs to a study of blood T cell repertoires in COVID-19. Looking at the study overall: Donors in the United States, Italy and Spain gave samples during acute or convalescent COVID-19. T cells, B-cell-depleted T cells, or PBMCs provided the cDNA or gDNA that served as material.

This CDR3 has 14 residues. CDR1 SGHRS and CDR2 YFSETQ come from the germline V gene. The ends lost 6 bases at V and 2 bases at J; junction bases unmatched: 7. Original analysis: Amplification from reference gene primers served as the basis for estimated nucleated cell counts. Profiling relied on immunoSEQ multiplex PCR, and the TCRdb table lists in-frame clones only, not all of them. The DNA was the basis for D and trimming; V, J and clone size are from that table. The sample shows about 190,000 clones, approximately 78% of them seen only once. The TCR originated in a woman older than 75 with active or convalescent COVID-19. Sequencing was done on a sample of peripheral blood. This chain links TRBV5-1 with TRBJ2-7, with TRBD1 matching over 8 bases. This chain's CDR3 is CASTDRGGPYEQYF. CDR3 DNA sequence: TGCGCCAGCACCGACAGGGGTGGGCCCTACGAGCAGTACTTC.